This is a list of T cell receptor beta chains from one sample in a study of human T cells and chemical hapten exposure. Each CDR3 protein gets one entry after TCRdb re-called the 5' RACE reads with MiXCR. The table records about 140,000 distinct CDR3 sequences, 4.1% of them present only once. The receptor source for this set is a female donor in good health. Each CDR3 is given with its conserved first and last residue. D genes are given only for firm matches. Rows give clone size only sometimes, using once, few, many, or a class for an expanded clone.

j_call: TRBJ2-7
d_call: .
v_call: TRBV6-6
clone_size: few
cdr3_nt: TGTGCCAGCAGTTACGATGGGACCTACGAGCAGTACTTC
cdr3_aa: CASSYDGTYEQYF

j_call: TRBJ1-4
d_call: TRBD1
v_call: TRBV7-9
clone_size: .
cdr3_nt: TGTGCCAGCAGCCCGGGACAGGGATATGAAAAACTGTTTTTT
cdr3_aa: CASSPGQGYEKLFF

j_call: TRBJ1-6
d_call: TRBD1
v_call: TRBV12-3/TRBV12-4
clone_size: .
cdr3_nt: TGTGCCAGCAGAGCCGGGACAGTACTCAATTCACCCCTCCACTTT
cdr3_aa: CASRAGTVLNSPLHF

j_call: TRBJ2-7
d_call: .
v_call: TRBV4-1
clone_size: many
cdr3_nt: TGCGCCAGCAGCCAGCGGACCGCTAGCTCCTACGAGCAGTACTTC
cdr3_aa: CASSQRTASSYEQYF

j_call: TRBJ2-3
d_call: TRBD2
v_call: TRBV4-1
clone_size: many
cdr3_nt: TGCGCCAGCAGTAGGAGCGGGGGGGTCCCAGATACGCAGTATTTT
cdr3_aa: CASSRSGGVPDTQYF

j_call: TRBJ2-7
d_call: TRBD1
v_call: TRBV25-1
clone_size: many
cdr3_nt: TGTGCCAGCAGTGACCTGGGACAGGGTTACGAGCAGTACTTC
cdr3_aa: CASSDLGQGYEQYF

j_call: TRBJ1-1
d_call: TRBD1
v_call: TRBV5-1
clone_size: many
cdr3_nt: TGCGCCAGCAGCTCCGGGACAGGGGGAACCACTGAAGCTTTCTTT
cdr3_aa: CASSSGTGGTTEAFF

j_call: TRBJ1-1
d_call: TRBD1
v_call: TRBV11-2
clone_size: many
cdr3_nt: TGTGCCAGCAGCTTGAACAGGGGATCGACTGAAGCTTTCTTT
cdr3_aa: CASSLNRGSTEAFF

j_call: TRBJ1-1
d_call: .
v_call: TRBV28
clone_size: .
cdr3_nt: TGTGCCAGCAGTTTATCAGGAGGGCTCGTATCGGGAAACACTGAAGCTTTCTTT
cdr3_aa: CASSLSGGLVSGNTEAFF

j_call: TRBJ2-7
d_call: .
v_call: TRBV6-2/TRBV6-3
clone_size: many
cdr3_nt: TGTGCCAGCAGTTACCCCGTCGGCCGCGGTTCCTACGAGCAGTACTTC
cdr3_aa: CASSYPVGRGSYEQYF

j_call: TRBJ2-1
d_call: TRBD2
v_call: TRBV7-2
clone_size: .
cdr3_nt: TGTGCCAGCAGCACTGCTAGCGGGGGGCCCTATGAGCAGTTCTTC
cdr3_aa: CASSTASGGPYEQFF

j_call: TRBJ2-2
d_call: TRBD2
v_call: TRBV4-1
clone_size: few
cdr3_nt: TGCGCCAGCAGCCTCGGGACTAGCGGGGGTACGAACACCGGGGAGCTGTTTTTT
cdr3_aa: CASSLGTSGGTNTGELFF

j_call: TRBJ2-1
d_call: .
v_call: TRBV10-3
clone_size: many
cdr3_nt: TGTGCCATCAGTGAGCAATTACTAAGGGCTAGGGGGAATGAGCAGTTCTTC
cdr3_aa: CAISEQLLRARGNEQFF

j_call: TRBJ1-5
d_call: .
v_call: TRBV20-1
clone_size: many
cdr3_nt: TGCAGTGCTAGAGAGGTTAGGCAGGAAAGTTTGCCCCAGCATTTT
cdr3_aa: CSAREVRQESLPQHF

j_call: TRBJ2-1
d_call: .
v_call: TRBV6-2/TRBV6-3
clone_size: many
cdr3_nt: TGTGCCAGCAGTGGGTTATCCTACAATGAGCAGTTCTTC
cdr3_aa: CASSGLSYNEQFF

j_call: TRBJ1-6
d_call: .
v_call: TRBV9
clone_size: many
cdr3_nt: TGTGCCAGCAGCGTAGTTGGCTCGTCCAATTCACCCCTCCACTTT
cdr3_aa: CASSVVGSSNSPLHF

j_call: TRBJ2-1
d_call: .
v_call: TRBV7-8
clone_size: many
cdr3_nt: TGTGCCAGCAGCTTAGCGCTTGCGGGACAGCAGGGTGAGCAGTTCTTC
cdr3_aa: CASSLALAGQQGEQFF

j_call: TRBJ2-2
d_call: TRBD2
v_call: TRBV3-1
clone_size: many
cdr3_nt: TGTGCCAGCAGCCAAGTAAGCGGGGTGGGCACCGGGGAGCTGTTTTTT
cdr3_aa: CASSQVSGVGTGELFF

j_call: TRBJ2-7
d_call: .
v_call: TRBV27
clone_size: few
cdr3_nt: TGTGCCAGCGGGGGCGGCCCTACCTACGAGCAGTACTTC
cdr3_aa: CASGGGPTYEQYF

j_call: TRBJ1-1
d_call: TRBD1
v_call: TRBV7-9
clone_size: many
cdr3_nt: TGTGCCAGCAGCTTGGGACAGGGACTGAACACTGAAGCTTTCTTT
cdr3_aa: CASSLGQGLNTEAFF

j_call: TRBJ2-4
d_call: .
v_call: TRBV5-5
clone_size: many
cdr3_nt: TGTGCCAGCAGCTTTGTAGAGACTCCGAACGCCATTCAGTACTTC
cdr3_aa: CASSFVETPNAIQYF

j_call: TRBJ1-1
d_call: .
v_call: TRBV7-2
clone_size: many
cdr3_nt: TGTGCCAGCAGTCTTGGGTTTCCTGAAGCTTTCTTT
cdr3_aa: CASSLGFPEAFF

j_call: TRBJ2-5
d_call: TRBD2
v_call: TRBV20-1
clone_size: many
cdr3_nt: TGCAGTGCTAGTCCAGCGGGGGACCAAGAGACCCAGTACTTC
cdr3_aa: CSASPAGDQETQYF

j_call: TRBJ2-7
d_call: TRBD1
v_call: TRBV29-1
clone_size: .
cdr3_nt: TGCAGCGCTGTGGGACAGGGCTCCTACGAGCAGTACTTC
cdr3_aa: CSAVGQGSYEQYF

j_call: TRBJ1-1
d_call: .
v_call: TRBV20-1
clone_size: .
cdr3_nt: TGCAGTGCTACAACAGGTGAAGGGGTGGCTTTCTTT
cdr3_aa: CSATTGEGVAFF

j_call: TRBJ2-1
d_call: TRBD2
v_call: TRBV20-1
clone_size: many
cdr3_nt: TGCAGTGCTTTCGGACTAGCGGGGAGCTCCTACAATGAGCAGTTCTTC
cdr3_aa: CSAFGLAGSSYNEQFF

j_call: TRBJ2-2
d_call: TRBD1
v_call: TRBV6-5
clone_size: many
cdr3_nt: TGTGCCAGCACCTTGGGGACAGCGAACACCGGGGAGCTGTTTTTT
cdr3_aa: CASTLGTANTGELFF

j_call: TRBJ1-1
d_call: TRBD1
v_call: TRBV6-5
clone_size: many
cdr3_nt: TGTGCCAGCAACAGGGGACAGGGGAGGGGAGCTTTCTTT
cdr3_aa: CASNRGQGRGAFF

j_call: TRBJ2-1
d_call: TRBD2
v_call: TRBV7-2
clone_size: many
cdr3_nt: TGTGCCAGCACTAGCGGGGGAAGCTCCTACAATGAGCAGTTCTTC
cdr3_aa: CASTSGGSSYNEQFF

j_call: TRBJ1-2
d_call: .
v_call: TRBV7-2
clone_size: many
cdr3_nt: TGTGCCAGCAGCTTAGTTGAGACATCCGGAGGCTACACCTTC
cdr3_aa: CASSLVETSGGYTF

j_call: TRBJ2-2
d_call: .
v_call: TRBV30
clone_size: many
cdr3_nt: TGTGCCTGGAGTGCGGGGTACACCGGGGAGCTGTTTTTT
cdr3_aa: CAWSAGYTGELFF

j_call: TRBJ2-2
d_call: TRBD2
v_call: TRBV19
clone_size: many
cdr3_nt: TGTGCCAGTAGCCCCCCGGCGGCGGGGGTGACTCCGAACACCGGGGAGCTGTTTTTT
cdr3_aa: CASSPPAAGVTPNTGELFF

j_call: TRBJ2-5
d_call: TRBD1
v_call: TRBV6-1
clone_size: many
cdr3_nt: TGTGCCAGCAGTGGGGGGACAGGGGGACACAGAGAGACCCAGTACTTC
cdr3_aa: CASSGGTGGHRETQYF

j_call: TRBJ2-3
d_call: .
v_call: TRBV5-5
clone_size: many
cdr3_nt: TGTGCCAGCAGCTTGGGGCGGAGGTCAGATACGCAGTATTTT
cdr3_aa: CASSLGRRSDTQYF

j_call: TRBJ2-1
d_call: .
v_call: TRBV7-8
clone_size: many
cdr3_nt: TGTGCCAGCAGCTTCCGATATGAGCAGTTCTTC
cdr3_aa: CASSFRYEQFF

j_call: TRBJ2-5
d_call: .
v_call: TRBV6-1
clone_size: many
cdr3_nt: TGTGCCAGCAGTGAAATGGGCGTGGGGGAAGGATTTGGGCCCGAAGAGACCCAGTACTTC
cdr3_aa: CASSEMGVGEGFGPEETQYF

j_call: TRBJ2-3
d_call: TRBD2
v_call: TRBV5-4
clone_size: .
cdr3_nt: TGTGCCAGCAGCGGGGTAGCGGGGGCCCGCACAGATACGCAGTATTTT
cdr3_aa: CASSGVAGARTDTQYF

j_call: TRBJ2-5
d_call: TRBD2
v_call: TRBV7-2
clone_size: many
cdr3_nt: TGTGCCAGCAGCCCGGGGGGGGGCCGGGAGACCCAGTACTTC
cdr3_aa: CASSPGGGRETQYF

j_call: TRBJ1-1
d_call: .
v_call: TRBV9
clone_size: many
cdr3_nt: TGTGCCAGCAGCGTAGAGGTCTCATCCTCGGCTTTCTTT
cdr3_aa: CASSVEVSSSAFF

j_call: TRBJ2-7
d_call: .
v_call: TRBV6-2/TRBV6-3
clone_size: many
cdr3_nt: TGTGCCAGCAGTCTAGGTATGGCCTACGAGCAGTACTTC
cdr3_aa: CASSLGMAYEQYF

j_call: TRBJ2-3
d_call: .
v_call: TRBV5-1
clone_size: many
cdr3_nt: TGCGCCAGCAGTACCGGGCTACGCACAGATACGCAGTATTTT
cdr3_aa: CASSTGLRTDTQYF

j_call: TRBJ2-3
d_call: TRBD1
v_call: TRBV5-4
clone_size: once
cdr3_nt: TGTGCCAGCAGCTCCCGGGACAGGGGGACAGATACGCAGTATTTT
cdr3_aa: CASSSRDRGTDTQYF

j_call: TRBJ2-7
d_call: TRBD1
v_call: TRBV7-2
clone_size: many
cdr3_nt: TGTGCCAGCAGCTTAGGTCTCAGACAGGGCGCCATCGAGCAGTACTTC
cdr3_aa: CASSLGLRQGAIEQYF

j_call: TRBJ2-3
d_call: TRBD2
v_call: TRBV20-1
clone_size: many
cdr3_nt: TGCAGTGCGGTGGACTCCCGGGGGGTAGATACGCAGTATTTT
cdr3_aa: CSAVDSRGVDTQYF

j_call: TRBJ2-5
d_call: .
v_call: TRBV3-1
clone_size: many
cdr3_nt: TGTGCCAGCAGCCAAGGCCAGGAGGCAGAGACCCAGTACTTC
cdr3_aa: CASSQGQEAETQYF

j_call: TRBJ1-6
d_call: .
v_call: TRBV20-1
clone_size: many
cdr3_nt: TGCAGTGCTAGACCCTCGGGGAGCTCCTATAATTCACCCCTCCACTTT
cdr3_aa: CSARPSGSSYNSPLHF

j_call: TRBJ1-6
d_call: .
v_call: TRBV5-1
clone_size: many
cdr3_nt: TGCGCCAGCAGCCAAGAAAGAACAGGGTATAATTCACCCCTCCACTTT
cdr3_aa: CASSQERTGYNSPLHF

j_call: TRBJ2-7
d_call: TRBD1
v_call: TRBV27
clone_size: many
cdr3_nt: TGTGCCAGCAGTTCCCTTCGAGCGCAGGGGGCCTACGAGCAGTACTTC
cdr3_aa: CASSSLRAQGAYEQYF

j_call: TRBJ1-6
d_call: TRBD1
v_call: TRBV6-2/TRBV6-3
clone_size: few
cdr3_nt: TGTGCCAGCACCATGGACAGGGAAGGATTCTATAATTCACCCCTCCACTTT
cdr3_aa: CASTMDREGFYNSPLHF

j_call: TRBJ1-5
d_call: .
v_call: TRBV24-1
clone_size: .
cdr3_nt: TGTGCCACCAGTGGAATGACGGGGCAGCCCCAGAATTTT
cdr3_aa: CATSGMTGQPQNF

j_call: TRBJ2-3
d_call: .
v_call: TRBV2
clone_size: many
cdr3_nt: TGTGCCAGCTGTCGAAGAAGCACAGATACGCAGTATTTT
cdr3_aa: CASCRRSTDTQYF

j_call: TRBJ1-6
d_call: .
v_call: TRBV20-1
clone_size: many
cdr3_nt: TGCAGTGCTGCGACAGGTTATAATTCACCCCTCCACTTT
cdr3_aa: CSAATGYNSPLHF

j_call: TRBJ2-3
d_call: .
v_call: TRBV6-6
clone_size: many
cdr3_nt: TGTGCCAGCAGTTACGACCCGACGTACACAGATACGCAGTATTTT
cdr3_aa: CASSYDPTYTDTQYF

j_call: TRBJ2-3
d_call: .
v_call: TRBV6-5
clone_size: few
cdr3_nt: TGTGCCAGCAGTTACCGAGGTCGGGGGCGCAGAACAGATACGCAGTATTTT
cdr3_aa: CASSYRGRGRRTDTQYF

j_call: TRBJ1-2
d_call: .
v_call: TRBV7-9
clone_size: many
cdr3_nt: TGTGCCAGCAGCTTTACCGCGACAAACTATGGCTACACCTTC
cdr3_aa: CASSFTATNYGYTF

j_call: TRBJ1-4
d_call: .
v_call: TRBV4-2
clone_size: many
cdr3_nt: TGTGCCAGCAGCCGGAGACAGAATGAAAAACTGTTTTTT
cdr3_aa: CASSRRQNEKLFF

j_call: TRBJ2-2
d_call: .
v_call: TRBV7-9
clone_size: many
cdr3_nt: TGTGCCAGCAGCTCATTACAGGGCATCGGGGAGCTGTTTTTT
cdr3_aa: CASSSLQGIGELFF

j_call: TRBJ1-2
d_call: .
v_call: TRBV6-2/TRBV6-3
clone_size: many
cdr3_nt: TGTGCTACGGCGGGCTATGGCTACACCTTC
cdr3_aa: CATAGYGYTF

j_call: TRBJ2-3
d_call: TRBD2
v_call: TRBV7-2
clone_size: few
cdr3_nt: TGTGCCAGCAGCTTAGCAATGGGGGGGGGACGCACAGATACGCAGTATTTT
cdr3_aa: CASSLAMGGGRTDTQYF

j_call: TRBJ1-2
d_call: .
v_call: TRBV9
clone_size: many
cdr3_nt: TGTGCCAGCAGCGTAGTGAAGGGATTCAATTATGGCTACACCTTC
cdr3_aa: CASSVVKGFNYGYTF